Listed below are T cell receptor beta chains from one sample, sequenced in a study of CD8 T cells in ankylosing spondylitis. TCRdb called the 5' RACE reads again in MiXCR, with one record for every CDR3 protein. The sample consists of approximately 150,000 distinct CDR3 sequences, around 32% of them appearing once. What was sequenced was synovial fluid, either unsorted or a sorted T cell fraction (not recorded which). The source of these receptors is a male donor with ankylosing spondylitis. The CDR3 runs from the conserved cysteine through the conserved F or W. Each record gives: D gene, J gene, clone size, V gene, CDR3 protein, CDR3 DNA. D genes are given only for firm matches. Clone size is shown for a subset of rows, as once, few, many or a class of expanded clone.

>TRBD2|TRBJ2-1|NA|TRBV24-1
CATSGRTSGSLDEQFF
TGTGCCACCAGTGGCAGGACTAGCGGGAGTTTGGATGAGCAGTTCTTC
>TRBD1|TRBJ1-2|NA|TRBV5-6
CASSLPGQGFYGYTF
TGTGCCAGCAGCTTACCGGGACAGGGGTTCTATGGCTACACCTTC
>NA|TRBJ1-2|few|TRBV3-1
CASSQGDGPYGYTF
TGTGCCAGCAGCCAGGGGGACGGTCCCTATGGCTACACCTTC
>NA|TRBJ1-3|NA|TRBV11-2
CASSFLSDGQYGNTIYF
TGTGCCAGCAGCTTTCTGTCGGACGGGCAATATGGAAACACCATATATTTT
>NA|TRBJ1-1|NA|TRBV27
CASKGGVGTEAFF
TGTGCCAGCAAGGGGGGGGTGGGTACTGAAGCTTTCTTT
>TRBD1|TRBJ2-1|many|TRBV12-3/TRBV12-4
CASSYFSGQAYNEQFF
TGTGCCAGCAGCTATTTCTCGGGACAGGCATACAATGAGCAGTTCTTC
>TRBD2|TRBJ2-3|NA|TRBV7-2
CASSSAGGWTDTQYF
TGTGCCAGCAGTTCAGCGGGGGGATGGACAGATACGCAGTATTTT
>TRBD2|TRBJ2-4|few|TRBV4-1
CASSPTPLAGAKNIQYF
TGCGCCAGCAGCCCCACCCCACTAGCGGGAGCCAAAAACATTCAGTACTTC
>NA|TRBJ2-5|NA|TRBV10-1
CASSEFRSQETQYF
TGCGCCAGCAGTGAGTTTAGGAGCCAAGAGACCCAGTACTTC
>NA|TRBJ1-6|many|TRBV12-3/TRBV12-4
CASSPGGRKWGSPLHF
TGTGCCAGCAGTCCCGGGGGGAGGAAGTGGGGTTCACCCCTCCACTTT
>NA|TRBJ1-5|NA|TRBV27
CASSLYPPYSNQPQHF
TGTGCCAGCAGTTTATATCCACCATATAGCAATCAGCCCCAGCATTTT
>NA|TRBJ1-4|NA|TRBV4-1
CASSRQLRQNKNEKLFF
TGCGCCAGCAGCCGCCAGCTCAGACAGAACAAAAATGAAAAACTGTTTTTT
>NA|TRBJ2-5|NA|TRBV20-1
CSARSPGVGAQETQYF
TGCAGTGCTAGATCGCCCGGGGTTGGGGCCCAAGAGACCCAGTACTTC
>TRBD1|TRBJ1-4|many|TRBV20-1
CSARETGVDEKLFF
TGCAGTGCTAGGGAGACAGGGGTGGATGAAAAACTGTTTTTT
>NA|TRBJ1-6|many|TRBV7-2
CASSFAGGKGPLHF
TGTGCCAGCAGCTTCGCCGGTGGAAAGGGACCCCTCCACTTT
>NA|TRBJ2-1|NA|TRBV18
CASSPSGARYNEQFF
TGTGCCAGCTCACCATCGGGGGCCCGATACAATGAGCAGTTCTTC
>NA|TRBJ1-1|NA|TRBV2
CASNSDSKNTEAFF
TGTGCCAGCAATTCGGACAGTAAGAACACTGAAGCTTTCTTT
>TRBD1|TRBJ2-5|few|TRBV11-3
CASSHTTGETQYF
TGTGCCAGCAGCCACACGACAGGGGAGACCCAGTACTTC
>TRBD1|TRBJ1-1|NA|TRBV6-2/TRBV6-3
CASSRPPQGLNTEAFF
TGTGCCAGCAGCCGCCCCCCACAGGGGTTAAACACTGAAGCTTTCTTT
>TRBD1|TRBJ2-3|few|TRBV28
CASLSQGNTDTQYF
TGTGCCAGCCTTTCACAGGGGAACACAGATACGCAGTATTTT
>NA|TRBJ2-7|NA|TRBV6-8
CASSYTYEQYF
TGTGCCAGCAGTTACACCTACGAGCAGTACTTC
>NA|TRBJ2-4|few|TRBV6-1
CASSLGGGAKNIQYF
TGTGCCAGCAGTCTGGGAGGGGGAGCCAAAAACATTCAGTACTTC
>TRBD1|TRBJ1-1|NA|TRBV7-9
CASSLASGGTEAFF
TGTGCCAGCAGCTTAGCTTCAGGGGGCACTGAAGCTTTCTTT
>NA|TRBJ1-4|few|TRBV7-2
CASSLVVGKLFF
TGTGCCAGCAGCTTAGTGGTGGGAAAACTGTTTTTT
>TRBD2|TRBJ2-1|NA|TRBV12-3/TRBV12-4
CARCLRSSGSASYNEQFF
TGTGCCCGCTGTTTACGGTCTAGCGGGAGCGCCTCCTACAATGAGCAGTTCTTC
>TRBD1|TRBJ1-5|few|TRBV2
CASRDRVPNQPQHF
TGTGCCAGCCGGGACAGGGTCCCAAATCAGCCCCAGCATTTT
>NA|TRBJ2-6|NA|TRBV30
CAYRDSGANVLTF
TGTGCCTACAGGGACTCTGGGGCCAACGTCCTGACTTTC
>NA|TRBJ1-5|NA|TRBV6-5
CASSYELVGNQPQHF
TGTGCCAGCAGTTACGAGTTGGTGGGCAATCAGCCCCAGCATTTT
>NA|TRBJ1-1|NA|TRBV20-1
CSARVQNTEAFF
TGCAGTGCTAGGGTCCAGAACACTGAAGCTTTCTTT
>NA|TRBJ2-7|NA|TRBV11-2
CASSRTDPRTSYEQYF
TGTGCCAGCAGCAGAACCGACCCGAGGACCTCCTACGAGCAGTACTTC
>TRBD1|TRBJ1-5|NA|TRBV6-1
CASSKDRGNQPQHF
TGTGCCAGCAGTAAAGACAGGGGGAATCAGCCCCAGCATTTT
>NA|TRBJ1-1|NA|TRBV5-1
CASSLLGRLNTEAFF
TGCGCCAGCAGCTTGTTAGGGAGACTGAACACTGAAGCTTTCTTT
>NA|TRBJ1-3|NA|TRBV7-6
CASSLDLGGSGNTIYF
TGTGCCAGCAGCTTAGATTTGGGGGGCTCTGGAAACACCATATATTTT
>NA|TRBJ2-2|few|TRBV6-1
CASTPDRTGELFF
TGTGCCAGCACCCCGGACCGTACCGGGGAGCTGTTTTTT
>NA|TRBJ2-6|few|TRBV27
CASSLRAGTPPSGANVLTF
TGTGCCAGCAGTTTAAGGGCCGGGACACCCCCATCTGGGGCCAACGTCCTGACTTTC
>TRBD1|TRBJ2-1|NA|TRBV7-8
CASSAGQVDYNEQFF
TGTGCCAGCAGCGCAGGACAGGTCGACTACAATGAGCAGTTCTTC
>TRBD2|TRBJ2-3|few|TRBV20-1
CSARDFAGVADTQYF
TGCAGTGCTAGAGATTTTGCGGGAGTTGCAGATACGCAGTATTTT
>TRBD1|TRBJ1-4|NA|TRBV9
CASSVGQGGEKLFF
TGTGCCAGCAGCGTAGGACAGGGGGGTGAAAAACTGTTTTTT
>NA|TRBJ1-2|few|TRBV10-3
CAISDEERGYGYTF
TGTGCCATCAGTGATGAGGAGCGTGGCTATGGCTACACCTTC
>NA|TRBJ1-2|few|TRBV4-1
CASSPGQNSYGYTF
TGCGCCAGCAGCCCCGGACAGAACTCGTATGGCTACACCTTC
>NA|TRBJ1-1|NA|TRBV7-9
CASSLRFGVTEAFF
TGTGCCAGCAGCTTACGGTTCGGAGTCACTGAAGCTTTCTTT
>NA|TRBJ2-3|NA|TRBV24-1
CATSVGSSTDTQYF
TGTGCCACCAGTGTGGGGTCCAGCACAGATACGCAGTATTTT
>TRBD1|TRBJ2-1|few|TRBV5-1
CASSSSGQGYNEQFF
TGCGCCAGCAGCTCCTCGGGACAGGGCTACAATGAGCAGTTCTTC
>NA|TRBJ2-7|many|TRBV4-3
CASSLMKGGSGYEQYF
TGCGCCAGCAGCCTAATGAAGGGCGGTAGCGGCTACGAGCAGTACTTC
>TRBD2|TRBJ2-1|few|TRBV10-3
CAISEAGPYNEQFF
TGTGCCATCAGTGAAGCGGGGCCCTACAATGAGCAGTTCTTC
>TRBD1|TRBJ1-2|NA|TRBV6-1
CASSILQGEGYGYTF
TGTGCCAGCAGCATATTGCAGGGGGAAGGCTATGGCTACACCTTC
>NA|TRBJ2-1|many|TRBV6-2/TRBV6-3
CASSYSKPGSDEQFF
TGTGCCAGCAGTTACTCGAAACCGGGTTCGGATGAGCAGTTCTTC
>NA|TRBJ2-2|NA|TRBV30
CAWSAPHRGDTGELFF
TGTGCCTGGAGTGCACCCCACCGGGGTGACACCGGGGAGCTGTTTTTT
>NA|TRBJ1-1|NA|TRBV5-1
CASSLVMNTEAFF
TGCGCCAGCAGCTTGGTTATGAACACTGAAGCTTTCTTT
>NA|TRBJ1-2|NA|TRBV29-1
CSVALGTGTHTF
NA
>TRBD1|TRBJ2-2|many|TRBV7-3
CASSPSPTGGYGELFF
TGTGCCAGCAGCCCAAGCCCGACAGGGGGCTACGGGGAGCTGTTTTTT
>TRBD2|TRBJ2-1|few|TRBV9
CASSETSGRFHEQFF
TGTGCCAGCAGCGAGACTAGCGGGAGGTTCCATGAGCAGTTCTTC
>NA|TRBJ2-3|NA|TRBV29-1
CSVVGLTSTDTQYF
TGCAGCGTTGTGGGACTGACTAGCACAGATACGCAGTATTTT
>NA|TRBJ1-2|NA|TRBV5-1
CASSLERYGYTF
TGCGCCAGCAGCTTGGAGAGATATGGCTACACCTTC
>NA|TRBJ2-1|NA|TRBV5-1
CASSLGVSSYNEQFF
TGCGCCAGCAGCTTGGGGGTCAGCTCCTACAATGAGCAGTTCTTC
>NA|TRBJ1-6|NA|TRBV20-1
CSARAPGLPQGGYNSPLHF
TGCAGTGCTCGAGCCCCGGGACTGCCCCAAGGAGGCTATAATTCACCCCTCCACTTT
>NA|TRBJ2-2|few|TRBV29-1
CSAGENTGELFF
TGCAGCGCCGGGGAGAACACCGGGGAGCTGTTTTTT
>TRBD2|TRBJ2-7|few|TRBV12-3/TRBV12-4
CASSFVRGAMYEQYF
TGTGCCAGCAGTTTCGTGCGGGGGGCCATGTACGAGCAGTACTTC
>NA|TRBJ1-2|NA|TRBV11-2
CASSLSPGNEYGYTF
TGTGCCAGCAGCTTAAGTCCCGGGAACGAGTATGGCTACACCTTC